This T cell receptor beta chain stems from a study of memory CD4+ T cells and cytomegalovirus serostatus. CDR1 is SGHVS, CDR2 FQNEAQ, per germline. V gave up 2 bases and J gave up 1 base, with 5 bases separating them. The CDR3 runs to 13 residues. Single viable CD3+CD4+CD8-CD45RO+ cells were sorted as the memory CD4+ T cells. The repertoire was sequenced with immunoSEQ multiplex PCR; TCRdb's copy has only in-frame clones and lacks some. The data show 35,000 to 55,000 clones, less than 85% seen once. Material for sequencing was memory CD4+ T cells from blood. The chain is built from TRBV7-8 and TRBJ1-1; D not resolved. This TCR was sampled from an adult in good health and CMV-seronegative. The CDR3 region has the DNA TGTGCCAGCAGCTTAACGAGGAACACTGAAGCTTTCTTT. It yields the protein CASSLTRNTEAFF.